Given below is one TCR beta chain in context. This clone's antigen is unknown. Nothing much larger sits one base from this clone, and base qualities are not available. Sequencer: Illumina NovaSeq 6000. cDNA libraries for TCRalpha and TCRbeta were prepared by 5'RACE using constant-segment primers, with sample barcodes and unique molecular identifiers added. RNA was extracted from every sample with Trizol reagent. The libraries were amplified in two PCR steps, and the second step added a second sample barcode and Illumina TruSeq adapters. Sequencing of libraries was performed on an Illumina NovaSeq with 2 x 150 bp paired-end reads. On the study's bioinformatics: The reads were demultiplexed and collapsed into UMI-guided consensus sequences using migec v1.2.7. Using mixcr v2.1.11, the UMI consensuses were aligned to TRA and TRB V and J templates and assembled into clonotypes. Clonotypes were classified as expanded or contracted when called significant by both edgeR and NoisET, with noise models trained on biological replicates. For edgeR calls, the cutoffs were a false discovery rate-adjusted p below 0.01 and a log2 fold-change threshold of 1. As an exploratory analysis of dynamics, max-normalized trajectories of the 1000 most abundant clonotypes were examined with PCA combined with hierarchical clustering. Separately sequenced CD4+ and CD8+ repertoires were used to assign the CD4 or CD8 phenotype of responding clones. TCRdb reprocessing: public reads trimmed at Q25 with fastp, clones called with MiXCR, in-frame beta chains kept. CDR3 protein duplicates are merged, each entry listing the most common genes and DNA. The V and J calls were not made by the authors but by TCRdb's processing. The sample has roughly 45,000 distinct CDR3 sequences on record, 25% to 30% of them singletons. The ten largest clonotypes hold just under 45% of the sample.

These data are taken from a study of T-cell memory formation after mild COVID-19 (dated by TCRdb to about 2021). Regarding the research as a whole: Most TCR sequence clusters were specific to one of the two donors. Two young, previously healthy adult volunteers, one female and one male, were included in the cohort. In a couple of donors, T-cell clones that expanded and contracted after mild COVID-19 were followed by sequencing TCRalpha and TCRbeta repertoires longitudinally.

Its CDR3 holds 14 amino acids, cysteine through phenylalanine. The sequence is cut down to CDR3 DNA, 42 bases in frame from base 1. A distance of 14 bases separates the germline ends of V and J, which lose 7 bases and 4 bases respectively. According to the germline V gene, CDR1 reads MGHRA and CDR2 reads YSYEKL. Ficoll-Paque density gradient centrifugation was used to isolate PBMCs. General findings and caveats noted by the study authors: Contracting CD4+ clones were found mainly in CM and EM memory subsets, while CD8+ clones were enriched in EMRA. Some responding clones were detected in pre-infection memory, which suggested that pre-existing cross-reactive memory T cells had joined the SARS-CoV-2 response. Clones contracting from day 15 to 85 had balanced CD4/CD8 phenotypes, while a second wave expanding from day 15 to 37 was biased towards CD4+. The study covered only a couple of mild cases, and larger cohorts including severe cases with pre-infection samples were considered necessary. SARS-CoV-2 specificity of the second-wave clones peaking on day 37 was not confirmed.

The chain links TRBV4-1 with TRBJ1-3, with no reliable assignment of the D segment. Sequencing was carried out using PBMCs or a T cell subset sorted from them (not recorded which). The receptor comes from a man between 18 and 29 years old who had mild COVID-19 (a few samples of this study predate the infection). The sample titles of this study are shuffled in the database, so cell type and time point are left out; the donor was told from shared clones. The CDR3 region reads CASTSRAPGNTIYF. The nucleotide sequence reads TGCGCCAGCACCTCAAGGGCGCCCGGAAACACCATATATTTT.